This T cell receptor (beta chain) emerged from a study of blood T cell repertoires in COVID-19. Background on the study: The United States, Italy and Spain were the sources of the acute and convalescent COVID-19 samples. T cells, B-cell-depleted T cells, or PBMCs supplied cDNA or gDNA.

J lost 9 bases, V lost 2 bases, and 10 bases had no gene match. The CDR3 contains 14 residues. CDR1 and CDR2 (germline): LGHDT, YNNKEL (reference sequence). Authors' methods: Nucleated cell counts were estimated from reference gene primer amplification. The method was immunoSEQ multiplex PCR; TCRdb's version includes in-frame clones alone and lacks a portion of them. For V, J and clone size, that table is used; D and trimming come from the DNA. The sample consists of over 150,000 clones, 80% to 90% of them appearing once. The V gene is TRBV3-1 (or the pseudogene TRBV3-2), the J gene TRBJ2-7, with TRBD1 matching over 7 bases. The clonotype originates from a woman over 75 with acute or convalescent COVID-19. What was sequenced was peripheral blood. The CDR3 nucleotides read TGTGCCAGCAGCCAATCAAACAGGGGTTATGGGCAGTACTTC. This gives the protein CASSQSNRGYGQYF.